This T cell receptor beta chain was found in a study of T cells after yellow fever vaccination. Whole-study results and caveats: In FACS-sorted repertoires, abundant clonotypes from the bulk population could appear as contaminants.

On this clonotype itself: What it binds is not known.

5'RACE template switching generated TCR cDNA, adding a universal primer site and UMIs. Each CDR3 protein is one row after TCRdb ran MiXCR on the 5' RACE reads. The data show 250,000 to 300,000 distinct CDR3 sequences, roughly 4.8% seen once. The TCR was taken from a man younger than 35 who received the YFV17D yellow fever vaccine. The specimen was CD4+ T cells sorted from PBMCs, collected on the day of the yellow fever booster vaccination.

CDR3 sequence reads: CASSLGQGAHEQYF. CDR3 bases: TGTGCCAGCAGTTTAGGACAGGGGGCACACGAGCAGTACTTC. The chain carries TRBV12-3 or TRBV12-4 and TRBJ2-7; TRBD1 matches at 10 bases. J gave up 5 bases and V 1 base, and 2 bases lay outside the gene matches. The CDR3 loop spans 14 amino acids.